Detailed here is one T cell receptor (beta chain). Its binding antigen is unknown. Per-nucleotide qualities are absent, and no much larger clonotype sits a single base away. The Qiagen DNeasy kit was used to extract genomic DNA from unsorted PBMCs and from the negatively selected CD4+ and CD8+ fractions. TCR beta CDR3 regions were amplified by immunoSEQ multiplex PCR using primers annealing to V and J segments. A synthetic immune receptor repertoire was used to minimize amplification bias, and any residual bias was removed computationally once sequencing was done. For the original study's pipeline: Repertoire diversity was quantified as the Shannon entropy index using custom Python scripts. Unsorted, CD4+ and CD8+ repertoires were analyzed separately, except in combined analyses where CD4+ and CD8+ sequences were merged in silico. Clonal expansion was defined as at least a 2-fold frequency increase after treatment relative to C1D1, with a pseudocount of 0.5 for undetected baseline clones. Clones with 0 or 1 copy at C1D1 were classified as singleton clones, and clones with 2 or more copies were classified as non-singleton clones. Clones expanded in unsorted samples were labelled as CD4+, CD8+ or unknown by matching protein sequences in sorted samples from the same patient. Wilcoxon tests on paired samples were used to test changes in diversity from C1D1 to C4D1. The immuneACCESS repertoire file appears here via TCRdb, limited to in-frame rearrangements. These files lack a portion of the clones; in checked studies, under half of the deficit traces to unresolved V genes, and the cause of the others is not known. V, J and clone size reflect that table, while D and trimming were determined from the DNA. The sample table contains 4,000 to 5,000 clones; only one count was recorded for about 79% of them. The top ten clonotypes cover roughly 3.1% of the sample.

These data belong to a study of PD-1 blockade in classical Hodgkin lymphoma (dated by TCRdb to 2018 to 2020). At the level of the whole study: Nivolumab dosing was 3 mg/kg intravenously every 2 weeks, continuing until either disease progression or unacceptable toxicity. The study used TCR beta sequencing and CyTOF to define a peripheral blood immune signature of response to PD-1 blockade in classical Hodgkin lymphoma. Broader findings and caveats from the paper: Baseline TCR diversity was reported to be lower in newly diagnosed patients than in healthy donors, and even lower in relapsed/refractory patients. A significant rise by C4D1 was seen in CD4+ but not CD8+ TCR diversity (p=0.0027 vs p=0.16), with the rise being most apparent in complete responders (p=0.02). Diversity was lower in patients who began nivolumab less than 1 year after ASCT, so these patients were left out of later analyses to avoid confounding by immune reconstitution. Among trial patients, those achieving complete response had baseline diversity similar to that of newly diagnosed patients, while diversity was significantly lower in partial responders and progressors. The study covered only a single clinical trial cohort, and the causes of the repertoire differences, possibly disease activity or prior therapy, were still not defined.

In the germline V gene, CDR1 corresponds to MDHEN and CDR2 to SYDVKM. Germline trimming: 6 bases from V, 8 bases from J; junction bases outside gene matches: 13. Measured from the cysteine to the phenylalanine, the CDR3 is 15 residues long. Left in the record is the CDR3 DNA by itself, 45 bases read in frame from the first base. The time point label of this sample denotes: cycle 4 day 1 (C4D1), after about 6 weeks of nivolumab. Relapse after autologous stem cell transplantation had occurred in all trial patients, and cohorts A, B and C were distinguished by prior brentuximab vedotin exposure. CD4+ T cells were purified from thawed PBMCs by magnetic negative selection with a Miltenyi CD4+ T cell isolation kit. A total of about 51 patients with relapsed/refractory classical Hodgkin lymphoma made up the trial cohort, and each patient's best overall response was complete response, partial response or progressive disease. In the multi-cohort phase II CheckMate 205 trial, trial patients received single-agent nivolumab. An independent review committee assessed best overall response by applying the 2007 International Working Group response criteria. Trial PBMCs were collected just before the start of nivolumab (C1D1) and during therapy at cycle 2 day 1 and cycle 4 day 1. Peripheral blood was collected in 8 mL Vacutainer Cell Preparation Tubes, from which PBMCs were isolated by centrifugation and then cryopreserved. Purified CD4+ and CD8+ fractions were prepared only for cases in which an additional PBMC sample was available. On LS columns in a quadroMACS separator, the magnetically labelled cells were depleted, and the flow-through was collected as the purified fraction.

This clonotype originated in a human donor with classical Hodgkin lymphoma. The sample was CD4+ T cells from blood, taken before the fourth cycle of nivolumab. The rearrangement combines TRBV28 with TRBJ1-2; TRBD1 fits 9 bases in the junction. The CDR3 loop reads CASRASPGQGHGYTF. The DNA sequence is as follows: TGTGCCAGCAGAGCCAGCCCGGGACAGGGCCACGGCTACACCTTC.